The 28 T cell receptor beta chains given below trace back to one sample, sequenced in a study of CD8+ T cells in alopecia areata. cDNA reverse transcribed from extracted RNA served as the sequencing template. The repertoire was sequenced with immunoSEQ multiplex PCR; TCRdb's copy has only in-frame clones and lacks some. The sample yields 150,000 to 200,000 clones, around 60% seen once. Material: CD4+ T cells sorted from blood, obtained at week 0. The source of these receptors is a human donor with alopecia areata.

This clone was recorded only once. V gene TRBV29-1 combines with J gene TRBJ2-1; D might be TRBD1 or TRBD2, each matching 5 bases. The ends were cut back, 5 bases at V and 15 bases at J, with 17 bases in the middle. This CDR3 is 11 amino acids long. Germline CDR1 SQVTM, CDR2 ANQGSEA. This chain's CDR3 is CSVTRDGRRFF. The CDR3 DNA sequence: TGCAGCGTTACCCGGGACGGACGACGGTTCTTC.

The rearrangement joins TRBV4-1 to TRBJ2-5; D not resolved. Germline CDR1 reads MGHRA; CDR2 reads YSYEKL. The CDR3 covers 17 residues. The V and J ends lost 0 bases and 6 bases respectively, with 20 bases between them. The CDR3 sequence: CASSQDRGKGIRQTQYF. The CDR3 DNA is TGCGCCAGCAGCCAAGATCGTGGGAAGGGAATACGACAGACCCAGTACTTC.

The genes are TRBV20-1 and TRBJ2-3; D gene ambiguous. Trimming left V 2 bases short and J 3 bases short, with 3 bases between. The CDR3 runs 11 residues. Germline V lookup: CDR1 DFQATT, CDR2 SNEGSKA (reference sequence). The CDR3 loop reads CSARMTDTQYF. In DNA, the CDR3 is TGCAGTGCTAGAATGACAGATACGCAGTATTTT.

This clone was seen just once. In DNA form, the CDR3 reads TGTGCCAGCAACCGGGGGGCTAGCACAGATACGCAGTATTTT. It encodes CASNRGASTDTQYF. The chain joins TRBV2 to TRBJ2-3; D might be TRBD2 (7 bases). The germline V gene has CDR1 SNHLY and CDR2 FYNNEI. CDR3 length equals 14 residues. Trimming left V 7 bases short and J 0 bases short, with 11 bases between.

The V gene is TRBV5-1, the J gene TRBJ2-3, with D unclear. The V and J ends lost 2 bases and 0 bases respectively, with 10 bases between them. CDR3 length: 15 amino acids. The germline gives CDR1 SGHRS, CDR2 YFSETQ. The DNA for the CDR3 is TGCGCCAGCAGCTTTAAAGGATCCAGCACAGATACGCAGTATTTT. Translated, it gives CASSFKGSSTDTQYF. Together with reference TRBV5-1 and TRBJ2-3, the CDR3 gives the full variable domain: KAGVTQTPRYLIKTRGQQVTLSCSPISGHRSVSWYQQTPGQGLQFLFEYFSETQRNKGNFPGRFSGRQFSNSRSEMNVSTLELGDSALYLCASSFKGSSTDTQYFGPGTRLTVL.

This clone was seen more than once but under ten times. V and J are TRBV29-1 and TRBJ1-1; D gene ambiguous. V lost 2 bases and J 0 bases, leaving 7 bases between the germline ends. Per the germline V gene, CDR1 is SQVTM and CDR2 is ANQGSEA. CDR3 length: 13 amino acids. In DNA, the CDR3 is TGCAGCGTTGAAAAGCGTCTGAACACTGAAGCTTTCTTT. This codes for CSVEKRLNTEAFF. Complete variable domain (other parts from reference TRBV29-1 and TRBJ1-1): SAVISQKPSRDICQRGTSLTIQCQVDSQVTMMFWYRQQPGQSLTLIATANQGSEATYESGFVIDKFPISRPNLTFSTLTVSNMSPEDSSIYLCSVEKRLNTEAFFGQGTRLTVV.

The chain joins TRBV5-1 to TRBJ1-1; the D is unclear. Germline V CDR1 and CDR2: SGHRS, YFSETQ. V was trimmed by 0 bases and J by 0 bases, leaving 12 bases between them. The CDR3 runs 16 residues. The CDR3 DNA follows: TGCGCCAGCAGCTTGGCCGGGGTGTTCATGAACACTGAAGCTTTCTTT. Amino acids: CASSLAGVFMNTEAFF.

The V gene is TRBV15, the J gene TRBJ1-5, with a tentative D call TRBD1 (6 bases). The CDR3 sequence is 14 residues long. Looked up from germline, CDR1 is LNHNV and CDR2 is YYDKDF (reference sequence). The V gene lost 3 bases and the J gene lost 4 bases, with 10 bases spanning the gap. The CDR3 sequence is CATSSDRINQPQHF. CDR3 sequence (DNA): TGTGCCACCAGCAGCGACAGGATAAATCAGCCCCAGCATTTT.

The J gene is TRBJ1-6, the V gene TRBV19; the D is unclear. The V gene's germline CDR1 is LNHDA and CDR2 SQIVND (reference sequence). The CDR3 length is 15 residues. V gave up 6 bases and J gave up 6 bases, with 15 bases separating them. CDR3 sequence reads: CASRHEAYRNSPLHF. The CDR3 nucleotides are TGTGCCAGTAGACACGAGGCTTATCGTAATTCACCCCTCCACTTT.

The chain uses TRBV29-1 and TRBJ2-5; D perhaps matches TRBD1 (5 bases). CDR1 and CDR2 from the germline V gene are SQVTM and ANQGSEA. V lost 0 bases and J 5 bases, leaving 22 bases between the germline ends. The CDR3 runs to 17 residues. CDR3 residues: CSVEDWPKLKGLETQYF. The DNA of the CDR3 is TGCAGCGTTGAAGATTGGCCTAAACTCAAGGGGCTCGAGACCCAGTACTTC.

In DNA form, the CDR3 reads TGTGCCTGGGCAAAGTACCAAGAGACCCAGTACTTC. It codes for CAWAKYQETQYF. The chain recombines TRBV30 with TRBJ2-5; D uncertain. Germline lookup yields CDR1 GTSNPN and CDR2 SVGIG (reference sequence). With 5 bases removed from V and 0 bases from J, the gap between germline ends came to 7 bases. This CDR3 comprises 12 residues.

This clone has ten or more counts. The V call is TRBV20-1, the J call TRBJ2-3, with unresolved D. The CDR3 has 11 residues. Germline CDR1 is DFQATT and CDR2 is SNEGSKA (reference sequence). Trimming shortened V by 4 bases and J by 2 bases, and 4 bases separated the two germline ends. Here the CDR3 DNA reads TGCAGTGCTACTCTCACAGATACGCAGTATTTT. Its protein is CSATLTDTQYF.

A single count supports this clone. The rearrangement joins TRBV4-2 to TRBJ2-7; 8 nucleotides line up with TRBD2. The V gene end was trimmed by 1 base and the J gene end by 3 bases; junction bases not matched to a gene: 5. The CDR3 has 15 residues. CDR1 is LGHNA and CDR2 is YNFKEQ in the germline V gene. The CDR3: CASSQGSGVHYEQYF. The CDR3 DNA follows: TGTGCCAGCAGCCAAGGTAGCGGGGTTCACTACGAGCAGTACTTC.

There are many counts of this clone. The chain links TRBV6-6 to TRBJ1-6; D may be TRBD1 (5 bases). The V gene's germline CDR1 is MNHNY and CDR2 SVGAGI (reference sequence). Trimming cost V 0 bases and J 9 bases, with 12 bases left between them. There are 15 residues in the CDR3. The DNA of the CDR3 is TGTGCCAGCAGTTACTCTACGGGGCAGGGTTCACCCCTCCACTTT. Its translation is CASSYSTGQGSPLHF.

The CDR3 region is CASNGGRGRQETQYF. CDR3 in DNA: TGTGCCAGCAATGGAGGGAGGGGGCGCCAAGAGACCCAGTACTTC. The gene calls are TRBV2 and TRBJ2-5; perhaps D is TRBD1 or TRBD2 (7 bases each). There are 15 residues in the CDR3. Germline assignment: CDR1 SNHLY and CDR2 FYNNEI. The V end lost 7 bases, the J end lost 1 base, and 16 bases lay between the germline ends.

The gene calls are TRBV7-9 and TRBJ2-3, with D tentatively TRBD2 (6 bases). This CDR3 is 19 amino acids long. CDR1 is SEHNR, CDR2 FQNEAQ, per germline (reference sequence). Trimming took 3 bases from V and 0 from J, leaving 22 bases between them. The CDR3 protein is CASSLYLANPPASTDTQYF. The CDR3 DNA sequence: TGTGCCAGCAGCTTGTATCTAGCGAACCCACCTGCTAGCACAGATACGCAGTATTTT.

This clone was detected many times. The chain carries TRBV7-9 and TRBJ1-5, with no clear D. The CDR3 has 14 residues. The germline V gene has CDR1 SEHNR and CDR2 FQNEAQ (reference sequence). Deletions cut 8 bases from V and 2 bases from J, with 13 bases between. CDR3 protein: CASGPQSGNQPQHF. As DNA, the CDR3 is TGTGCCAGCGGACCCCAGAGCGGCAATCAGCCCCAGCATTTT.

The chain has TRBV6-5 and TRBJ1-2; D not resolved. The germline gives CDR1 MNHEY, CDR2 SVGAGI. This CDR3 is built from 12 residues. Trimming took off 5 bases at V and 5 bases at J, with 9 bases between the two ends. The CDR3 nucleotides read TGTGCCAGCAGTCCCGACCAGTATGGCTACACCTTC. This sequence encodes CASSPDQYGYTF.

This sequence joins TRBV29-1 and TRBJ1-2; 7 nucleotides match TRBD1. The CDR3 totals 13 residues. CDR1 SQVTM and CDR2 ANQGSEA come from the germline V gene. The J segment lost 4 bases and the V segment lost 6 bases, leaving 8 bases of the junction unmatched. CDR3 DNA: TGCAGCGTGAGCGAGGGGGACAGCTATGGCTACACCTTC. Amino acid sequence: CSVSEGDSYGYTF.

The CDR3 loop is CASSSDGAPQRSDTQYF. As DNA, the CDR3 is TGTGCCAGCAGCTCAGATGGAGCGCCCCAAAGGAGTGATACGCAGTATTTT. V and J are TRBV7-2 and TRBJ2-3; D is unresolved. The CDR3 is 17 amino acids. With 4 bases removed from V and 6 bases from J, the gap between germline ends came to 23 bases. The germline CDR1 and CDR2 sequences are SGHTA and FQGNSA. The full variable domain, with the rest looked up from reference TRBV7-2 and TRBJ2-3, is GAGVSQSPSNKVTEKGKDVELRCDPISGHTALYWYRQSLGQGLEFLIYFQGNSAPDKSGLPSDRFSAERTGGSVSTLTIQRTQQEDSAVYLCASSSDGAPQRSDTQYFGPGTRLTVL.

This clone was counted a few times. The chain is built from TRBV25-1 and TRBJ2-7; D is ambiguous. Germline-derived CDR1 and CDR2 are MGHDK and SYGVNS. V lost 2 bases to trimming and J lost 2 bases, with 7 bases between them. The CDR3 has 13 residues. The CDR3 protein is CASSEERTYEQYF. CDR3 nucleotides: TGTGCCAGCAGTGAAGAAAGGACCTACGAGCAGTACTTC.

This sequence joins TRBV29-1 and TRBJ2-3; D uncertain. This CDR3 has 14 residues. Looked up from germline, CDR1 is SQVTM and CDR2 is ANQGSEA. V was trimmed by 0 bases and J by 1 base, leaving 8 bases between them. CDR3 in amino acids: CSVEDLSGTDTQYF. CDR3 nucleotide sequence: TGCAGCGTTGAAGATCTCTCAGGCACAGATACGCAGTATTTT.

This clone showed up just a few times. The chain combines TRBV29-1 with TRBJ1-5; D is perhaps TRBD1 (6 bases). Germline assignment: CDR1 SQVTM and CDR2 ANQGSEA. The V gene lost 6 bases and the J gene lost 5 bases, with 14 bases spanning the gap. This CDR3 spans 13 amino acids. The CDR3 region is CSVQGFPDQPQHF. The CDR3 DNA sequence: TGCAGCGTACAGGGTTTCCCGGATCAGCCCCAGCATTTT. Full variable domain (remainder filled in from reference TRBV29-1 and TRBJ1-5): SAVISQKPSRDICQRGTSLTIQCQVDSQVTMMFWYRQQPGQSLTLIATANQGSEATYESGFVIDKFPISRPNLTFSTLTVSNMSPEDSSIYLCSVQGFPDQPQHFGDGTRLSIL.

The chain recombines TRBV4-2 with TRBJ2-2; D uncertain. The CDR3 is 15 residues long. The V gene lost 4 bases and the J gene lost 5 bases, with 14 bases spanning the gap. Germline loops: CDR1 LGHNA, CDR2 YNFKEQ. This chain's CDR3 is CASSPPGQSTGELFF. In DNA, the CDR3 is TGTGCCAGCAGCCCACCGGGCCAGTCGACCGGGGAGCTGTTTTTT.

This chain links TRBV6-5 with TRBJ1-2; 7 nucleotides line up with TRBD1. Trimming took 6 bases from V and 6 from J; bases not matched to a gene: 13. Germline V gene lookup returns CDR1 MNHEY and CDR2 SVGAGI. This CDR3 has 15 residues. The CDR3 spells CASRTRNRQGDGYTF. The CDR3 bases are TGTGCCAGCAGGACGAGAAATAGACAGGGTGATGGCTACACCTTC.

V gene TRBV11-2 combines with J gene TRBJ1-2; D may be TRBD1 (6 bases). The CDR3 has 15 amino acids. Germline CDR1 SGHAT, CDR2 FQNNGV. Trimming removed 4 bases from V and 8 bases from J, with 20 bases in between. CDR3 protein: CASSSQGYGARGYTF. CDR3 nucleotide sequence: TGTGCCAGCAGCTCGCAGGGGTATGGGGCCCGGGGCTACACCTTC.

The chain joins TRBV30 to TRBJ1-1; D remains ambiguous. V gave up 3 bases and J gave up 0 bases, with 14 bases separating them. CDR3 length equals 15 residues. Germline assignment: CDR1 GTSNPN and CDR2 SVGIG (reference sequence). In DNA, the CDR3 is TGTGCCTGGAGGGTCTGGCCAGGCGTGAACACTGAAGCTTTCTTT. Encoded protein: CAWRVWPGVNTEAFF.

The chain combines TRBV7-2 with TRBJ2-1; the match to TRBD2 covers 7 bases. There are 15 residues in the CDR3. Germline CDR1 and CDR2: SGHTA and FQGNSA. V shed 8 bases and J 9 bases; nucleotides not matched to a gene: 16. The CDR3 DNA sequence: TGTGCCAGCCCCCCCGAGCGGGGTCGTACAGGTGAGCAGTTCTTC. As protein: CASPPERGRTGEQFF. Full variable domain (missing parts from reference TRBV7-2 and TRBJ2-1): GAGVSQSPSNKVTEKGKDVELRCDPISGHTALYWYRQSLGQGLEFLIYFQGNSAPDKSGLPSDRFSAERTGGSVSTLTIQRTQQEDSAVYLCASPPERGRTGEQFFGPGTRLTVL.